The 11 T cell receptor beta chains below were found in one sample sequenced in a study of beta chain features in type 1 diabetes. Whole-study results and caveats: Moderate yet significant TCRB CDR3 shortening was seen in Type 1 diabetes patients in all four CD4+ subsets.

For these receptors, no antigen is known. TCRB transcripts that were expressed got sequenced, as all of the isolated RNA had been reverse transcribed. Sequencing used immunoSEQ multiplex PCR; TCRdb keeps in-frame clones, though not all of them. The sample includes over 600,000 clones, around 12% of them seen just once. The material sequenced was naive CD4+ T cells from blood. These TCRs come from a man in his thirties or forties with type 1 diabetes.

Here the CDR3 DNA reads TGTGCCAGCAGCTTACGGGGGGCGACCCGGAACACTGAAGCTTTCTTT. Protein: CASSLRGATRNTEAFF. The V call is TRBV7-9, the J call TRBJ1-1; tentatively, D is TRBD1 (6 bases). The germline V and J ends were trimmed by 2 bases and 1 base, with 14 bases remaining between them. Germline V gene data show CDR1 as SEHNR and CDR2 as FQNEAQ (reference sequence). The CDR3 loop spans 16 amino acids.

The chain combines TRBV5-4 with TRBJ1-1; TRBD1 is a possible D gene (6 bases). This CDR3 has 17 amino acids. V lost 2 bases, J lost 0 bases, and 17 bases lay in between. The germline V gene encodes CDR1 SGHNT and CDR2 YYREEE (reference sequence). CDR3 amino acids: CASSFGNRAQMNTEAFF. For the CDR3, the DNA is TGTGCCAGCAGCTTTGGGAACAGGGCACAAATGAACACTGAAGCTTTCTTT.

The table lists this clone with a few counts. The chain links TRBV29-1 to TRBJ2-5; TRBD2 agrees at 11 bases. CDR3 size: 16 residues. CDR1 is SQVTM and CDR2 is ANQGSEA in the germline V gene. V shed 4 bases, J shed 4 bases, and the junction held 11 bases outside the gene matches. In nucleotides, the CDR3 is TGCAGCGTTGGAAGAATAGCGGGGGGGCTGAGAGAGACCCAGTACTTC. Translating gives CSVGRIAGGLRETQYF.

The chain combines TRBV19 with TRBJ1-1, with D unresolved. V shed 3 bases and J shed 1 base, with 12 bases lying between them. The CDR3 sequence is 15 residues long. The V gene's germline CDR1 is LNHDA and CDR2 SQIVND (reference sequence). CDR3 residues: CASSMEGQPNTEAFF. CDR3 sequence (DNA): TGTGCCAGTAGTATGGAAGGTCAACCGAACACTGAAGCTTTCTTT.

The chain links TRBV15 to TRBJ2-1; maybe TRBD2 (6 bases). V shed 1 base and J shed 4 bases, with 8 bases lying between them. The germline V gene encodes CDR1 LNHNV and CDR2 YYDKDF (reference sequence). This CDR3 spans 14 amino acids. Here the CDR3 DNA reads TGTGCCACCAGCAGAGTTGGAGGGTACAATGAGCAGTTCTTC. The encoded protein is CATSRVGGYNEQFF.

V usage is TRBV18 and J usage is TRBJ2-1, with 7 bases lining up with TRBD2. This CDR3 comprises 15 residues. V was clipped by 6 bases and J by 4 bases; unmatched bases: 9. Per the germline V gene, CDR1 is KGHSH and CDR2 is LQKENI. CDR3 residues: CASSPLGGGYNEQFF. CDR3 nucleotides: TGTGCCAGCTCCCCCCTCGGCGGGGGATACAATGAGCAGTTCTTC.

The count of this clone is one. The chain employs TRBV10-1 and TRBJ2-7, with 9 nucleotides matching TRBD2. V dropped 4 bases and J dropped 4; count of bases not matched to a gene: 5. CDR3 size: 14 residues. Germline assignment: CDR1 WNHNN and CDR2 SYGVQD (reference sequence). CDR3 protein: CASSGLAGNYEQYF. CDR3 bases: TGCGCCAGCAGTGGGCTAGCGGGGAATTACGAGCAGTACTTC.

This clone was observed a few times. This sample includes further DNA sequences coding for the same CDR3. The rearrangement links TRBV18 to TRBJ1-5; D is perhaps TRBD1 (5 bases). This CDR3 is 13 amino acids long. Germline V lookup: CDR1 KGHSH, CDR2 LQKENI. V was trimmed by 3 bases and J by 5 bases, leaving 8 bases between them. The CDR3 here is CASSPGRDQPQHF. CDR3 sequence (DNA): TGTGCCAGCTCACCGGGCAGGGATCAGCCCCAGCATTTT.

This clone was counted between two and nine times. The V and J genes are TRBV28 and TRBJ2-3, with D uncertain. The CDR3 is 13 residues long. The V end was cut by 4 bases, the J end by 7 bases, with 12 bases between. Germline V gene sequence: CDR1 MDHEN, CDR2 SYDVKM. The CDR3 DNA is TGTGCCAGCAGTTCCTCCCTCGGACATACGCAGTATTTT. This gives the protein CASSSSLGHTQYF.

This rearrangement joins TRBV7-8 to TRBJ2-7; D is undetermined. The CDR3 spans 15 residues. The V gene lost 1 base and the J gene lost 7 bases, with 17 bases spanning the gap. Germline assignment: CDR1 SGHVS and CDR2 FQNEAQ. CDR3: CASSLVKAGSWEQYF. CDR3 DNA sequence: TGTGCCAGCAGCTTAGTAAAGGCAGGTTCGTGGGAGCAGTACTTC.

This clone has just a few counts. The V and J genes are TRBV6-1 and TRBJ2-5; the match to TRBD2 covers 8 bases. CDR1 and CDR2 from the germline V gene are MNHNS and SASEGT. V lost 7 bases, J lost 5 bases, and 9 bases stayed unmatched. The CDR3 runs to 14 residues. The CDR3 DNA reads TGTGCCAGCACCCTCGCGGGGGGCGGTGAGACCCAGTACTTC. As protein: CASTLAGGGETQYF.